This T cell receptor (beta chain) is drawn from a study of blood T cell repertoires in COVID-19 (dated by TCRdb to about 2020). Regarding the research as a whole: Collaborator samples came from the United States, Italy and Spain and covered acute and convalescent phases of COVID-19. Subjects who had been exposed to COVID-19, were actively infected with it, or had recovered from it provided the deeply sampled blood TCRbeta repertoires that made up the dataset. Where available, HLA class I and class II types were obtained from metadata supplied by the sample provider rather than from assay-based typing. Samples were obtained from the ongoing ImmuneRACE study (first 160 participants) and from 950 to 1,500 subjects provided by 6 global collaborators. Nearly every sample came with metadata listing a de-identified subject ID, COVID-19 status, age in years and sex. The repertoires were made available in a free public database intended to serve as a resource for research on the immune response to SARS-CoV-2. The prospective study material was composed of cDNA or gDNA derived from T cells, B-cell-depleted T cells, or PBMCs.

The collaborating institutions used their own protocols to collect whole blood in K2EDTA tubes. For TCRbeta analysis, collaborators shipped samples in one of three forms: frozen whole blood, isolated PBMCs, or DNA extracted from either of those sample types. TCRbeta CDR3 regions were amplified from genomic DNA using the immunoSEQ Assay, a bias-controlled multiplex PCR. As for the original processing: Within the assay, amplification of reference gene primers was used to estimate how many nucleated cells each sample contained. Sequence reads were collapsed and filtered to measure the absolute abundance of every unique TCRbeta CDR3 rearrangement. For each sample, productive Simpson clonality was calculated by taking the square root of Simpson's diversity index across productive rearrangements. Held by TCRdb, this immuneACCESS table contains in-frame sequences only and omits some clones. Under half of the omission traces to an unresolved V gene where checked; the cause of the rest is unknown. The DNA gave D and trimming, while V, J and clone size come from that table. Within this sample are about 190,000 clones, with 70% to 80% of them counted one time only. The ten largest clones represent around 12% of the sample.

Summary of the overall study and its limitations: The quantity of clinical and demographic metadata differed by source and by participant and was supplied without curation.

In regard to this clone: Its cognate antigen has yet to be identified. Base quality data are lacking; no much larger clone is found one base away.

The CDR3, from cysteine to phenylalanine, totals 13 residues. The read is trimmed to its CDR3 DNA, 39 bases read in frame from base 1. As encoded in the germline V gene (reference sequence), CDR1 is DFQATT while CDR2 is SNEGSKA. V is shortened by 3 bases, J by 4 bases, and the region joining them spans 12 bases. The sequence is built from TRBV20-1 and TRBJ1-2; perhaps TRBD1 is the D gene, with 5 bases matching. The receptor was isolated from a woman between 45 and 65 years old with acute or convalescent COVID-19. The specimen sequenced was peripheral blood. The nucleotide sequence reads TGCAGTGCTAGTTCTCTCAGGGTCTATGGCTACACCTTC. The resulting protein is CSASSLRVYGYTF.